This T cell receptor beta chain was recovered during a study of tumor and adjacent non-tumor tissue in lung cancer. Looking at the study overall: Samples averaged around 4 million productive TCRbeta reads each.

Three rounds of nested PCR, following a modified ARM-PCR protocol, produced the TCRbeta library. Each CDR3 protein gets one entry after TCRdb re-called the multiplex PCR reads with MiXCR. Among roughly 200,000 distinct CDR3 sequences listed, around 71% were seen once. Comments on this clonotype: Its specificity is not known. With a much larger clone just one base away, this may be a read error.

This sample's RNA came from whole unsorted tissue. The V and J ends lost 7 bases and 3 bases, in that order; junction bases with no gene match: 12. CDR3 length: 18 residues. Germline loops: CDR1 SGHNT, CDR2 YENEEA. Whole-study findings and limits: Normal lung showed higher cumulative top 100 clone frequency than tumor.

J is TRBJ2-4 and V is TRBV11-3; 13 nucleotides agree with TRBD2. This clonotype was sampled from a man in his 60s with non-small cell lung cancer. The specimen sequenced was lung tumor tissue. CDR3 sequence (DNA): TGTGCCAGCAACTTTGGACTAGCGGGAGTGGGAGACAAAAACATTCAGTACTTC. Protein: CASNFGLAGVGDKNIQYF.